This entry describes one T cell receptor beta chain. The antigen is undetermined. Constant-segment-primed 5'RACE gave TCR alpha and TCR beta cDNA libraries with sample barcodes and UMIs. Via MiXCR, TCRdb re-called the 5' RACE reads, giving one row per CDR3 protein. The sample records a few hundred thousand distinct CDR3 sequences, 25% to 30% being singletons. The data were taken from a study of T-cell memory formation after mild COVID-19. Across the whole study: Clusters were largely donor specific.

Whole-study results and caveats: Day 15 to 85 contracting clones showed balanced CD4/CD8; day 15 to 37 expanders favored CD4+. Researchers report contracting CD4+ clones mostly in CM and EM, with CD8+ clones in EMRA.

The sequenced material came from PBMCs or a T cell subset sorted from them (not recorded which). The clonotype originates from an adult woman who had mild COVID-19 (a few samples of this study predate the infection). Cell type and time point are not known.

The CDR3 bases are TGTGCCAGTAGCCCCGAGACAGGGGCCACAGATACGCAGTATTTT. Its protein is CASSPETGATDTQYF. The gene calls are TRBV19 and TRBJ2-3; 8 nucleotides match TRBD1. The V gene's germline CDR1 is LNHDA and CDR2 SQIVND (reference sequence). The CDR3 has 15 amino acids. After removal of 6 bases from V and 2 bases from J, the junction contained 7 bases not matched to a gene.